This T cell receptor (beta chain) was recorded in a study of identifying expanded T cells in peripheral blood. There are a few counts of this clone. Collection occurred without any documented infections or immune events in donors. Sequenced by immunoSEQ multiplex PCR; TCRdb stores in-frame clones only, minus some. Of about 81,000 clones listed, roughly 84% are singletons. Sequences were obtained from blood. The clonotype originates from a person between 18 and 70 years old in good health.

Written as DNA, the CDR3 is TGCAGCGTTGAAGGTTGGGCGGGGTCGGGACTTATACAAGAGACCCAGTACTTC. Its protein is CSVEGWAGSGLIQETQYF. V is TRBV29-1 and J is TRBJ2-5; D may be TRBD2 (6 bases). CDR3 length: 18 amino acids. Germline V gene lookup returns CDR1 SQVTM and CDR2 ANQGSEA. Trimming took off 1 base at V and 2 bases at J, with 23 bases between the two ends. The full variable domain, its missing parts supplied by reference TRBV29-1 and TRBJ2-5, is SAVISQKPSRDICQRGTSLTIQCQVDSQVTMMFWYRQQPGQSLTLIATANQGSEATYESGFVIDKFPISRPNLTFSTLTVSNMSPEDSSIYLCSVEGWAGSGLIQETQYFGPGTRLLVL.